The rows below give T cell receptor beta chains drawn from one sample of a study of blood T cell repertoires in COVID-19. Here immunoSEQ multiplex PCR was the method, and the copy in TCRdb shows in-frame clones only, minus some. The sample has 150,000 to 200,000 clones; 75% to 90% are singletons. The sample taken for sequencing was peripheral blood. Receptors were obtained from a man in his sixties with acute or convalescent COVID-19. CDR3s include the opening cysteine and the closing phenylalanine or tryptophan. D genes are given only for firm matches. Where a row states a size, it is once, few, many or the class of an expanded clone; other rows omit it.

v_gene	j_gene	abundance	d_gene	CDR3aa	CDR3nt
TRBV6-2/TRBV6-3	TRBJ2-7	once	-	CASSYAGEQYF	TGTGCCAGCAGTTACGCCGGGGAGCAGTACTTC
TRBV18	TRBJ2-7	-	TRBD1	CASSRWQGDEQYF	TGTGCCAGCTCACGGTGGCAGGGGGACGAGCAGTACTTC
TRBV7-9	TRBJ1-4	-	TRBD1	CASSLGQGRGEKLFF	TGTGCCAGCAGCCTCGGACAGGGGCGGGGTGAAAAACTGTTTTTT
TRBV6-6	TRBJ2-2	-	-	CASSYFRGATGELFF	TGTGCCAGCAGTTATTTTCGGGGGGCCACCGGGGAGCTGTTTTTT
TRBV12-3/TRBV12-4	TRBJ2-3	-	-	CASSLDRDTQYF	TGTGCCAGCAGTTTAGATCGGGATACGCAGTATTTT
TRBV10-3	TRBJ2-3	-	TRBD2	CAIASGDASDTQYF	TGTGCCATCGCTAGCGGAGATGCCTCAGATACGCAGTATTTT
TRBV18	TRBJ2-7	-	TRBD2	CASRLAGGPYEQYF	TGTGCCAGCCGCCTAGCGGGAGGGCCCTACGAGCAGTACTTC
TRBV20-1	TRBJ2-5	-	-	CSATFQRAQYF	TGCAGTGCTACTTTTCAACGGGCCCAGTACTTC
TRBV7-3	TRBJ2-2	-	-	CASSLSPGTKTGELFF	TGTGCCAGCAGCTTGAGCCCCGGGACAAAAACCGGGGAGCTGTTTTTT
TRBV5-8	TRBJ2-4	-	-	CASSSWATGAKNIQYF	TGTGCCAGCAGCTCTTGGGCCACAGGAGCCAAAAACATTCAGTACTTC
TRBV27	TRBJ2-7	once	TRBD2	CASRVGWASGSSYEQYF	TGTGCCAGCAGGGTTGGGTGGGCTAGCGGGAGCTCCTACGAGCAGTACTTC
TRBV5-1	TRBJ1-1	-	-	CASSLKRSGSTEAFF	TGCGCCAGCAGCTTAAAACGCTCAGGGTCCACTGAAGCTTTCTTT
TRBV28	TRBJ2-7	-	-	CASTLDSASYEQYF	TGTGCCAGCACGTTGGACAGCGCCTCCTACGAGCAGTACTTC
TRBV20-1	TRBJ2-7	-	-	CSAIEGGEQYF	TGCAGTGCTATCGAGGGGGGGGAGCAGTACTTC
TRBV11-2	TRBJ2-1	-	-	CASSLGHNNEQFF	TGTGCCAGCAGCTTAGGACACAACAATGAGCAGTTCTTC
TRBV28	TRBJ1-5	-	-	CASSPPLNSNQPQHF	TGTGCCAGCAGCCCCCCACTTAATAGCAATCAGCCCCAGCATTTT
TRBV2	TRBJ2-1	-	TRBD2	CASEREPLYEQFF	TGTGCCAGTGAGCGGGAGCCCCTCTACGAGCAGTTCTTC
TRBV5-6	TRBJ2-2	-	-	CASAYEGANTGELFF	TGTGCCAGCGCTTACGAGGGTGCTAACACCGGGGAGCTGTTTTTT
TRBV24-1	TRBJ2-1	-	-	CATSLSTSPQYNEQFF	TGTGCCACCAGCCTGAGCACTTCGCCTCAATACAATGAGCAGTTCTTC